A single sample is the source of the 27 T cell receptor beta chains below, sequenced in a study of shared T cell receptors in the human thymus. Method: immunoSEQ multiplex PCR; TCRdb's copy keeps in-frame clones and lacks some. The top ten hold roughly 0.0086% of the sample, which has about 660,000 clones, about 87% seen once. These same records also appear under a second study, on human thymus T cells.

The material sequenced was thymocytes. Receptors originate from a boy less than two years old with a congenital heart defect.

The chain employs TRBV7-2 and TRBJ1-1; possible D gene TRBD1, 5 bases. The CDR3 length is 18 residues. Trimming stripped 2 bases from V and 4 bases from J, with 23 bases between. Germline-derived CDR1 and CDR2 are SGHTA and FQGNSA. The CDR3 DNA is TGTGCCAGCAGCTTACGGCCGAGGGCTTTAGGGAGGGGCACTGAAGCTTTCTTT. Protein: CASSLRPRALGRGTEAFF.

This clone was seen just once. The chain carries TRBV7-8 and TRBJ2-1, with TRBD2 matching 9 bases. CDR1 SGHVS and CDR2 FQNEAQ come from the germline V gene. The J segment lost 9 bases and the V segment lost 1 base, leaving 4 bases of the junction unmatched. This CDR3 region has 14 residues. In DNA, the CDR3 is TGTGCCAGCAGCTTAGAGGGTAGCGGGGGTGAGCAGTTCTTC. Residues: CASSLEGSGGEQFF.

J is TRBJ1-1 and V is TRBV7-9; TRBD1 aligns across 8 bases. The CDR3 is made up of 15 amino acids. J gave up 4 bases and V 5 bases, and 9 bases lay outside the gene matches. Germline V gives CDR1 SEHNR, CDR2 FQNEAQ (reference sequence). CDR3 nucleotide sequence: TGTGCCAGCAGCCCATTGACAGGGGTGGGCACTGAAGCTTTCTTT. Translated: CASSPLTGVGTEAFF.

The V gene is TRBV4-3, the J gene TRBJ2-5, with 8 nucleotides matching TRBD2. The junction had 6 bases not matched to a gene; V was cut back by 4 bases and J by 2 bases. This CDR3 region has 15 residues. The germline V gene has CDR1 LGHNA and CDR2 YSLEER. The DNA of the CDR3 is TGCGCCAGCAGCCGAGTAGCGGGGACACAAGAGACCCAGTACTTC. Translated: CASSRVAGTQETQYF.

This chain's CDR3 is CASRPYTGGDYGYTF. CDR3 DNA: TGCGCCAGCAGGCCCTACACAGGGGGCGACTATGGCTACACCTTC. The chain carries TRBV4-3 and TRBJ1-2; 9 positions match TRBD1. The CDR3 extends over 15 amino acids. Germline-derived CDR1 and CDR2 are LGHNA and YSLEER. V lost 6 bases to trimming and J lost 3 bases; unmatched junction nucleotides: 8.

This chain connects TRBV19 to TRBJ1-6; 12 bases map to TRBD1. The V gene end was trimmed by 3 bases and the J gene end by 7 bases; junction bases not matched to a gene: 4. Germline loops: CDR1 LNHDA, CDR2 SQIVND (reference sequence). CDR3 length equals 16 residues. Here the CDR3 reads CASSMRDRGPNSPLHF. CDR3 sequence (DNA): TGTGCCAGTAGTATGAGGGACAGGGGGCCCAATTCACCCCTCCACTTT.

This clone was recorded only once. The rearrangement joins TRBV5-1 to TRBJ1-1; TRBD1 matches at 12 bases. There are 16 residues in the CDR3. Per germline, CDR1 SGHRS and CDR2 YFSETQ. J gave up 0 bases and V 4 bases, and 4 bases lay outside the gene matches. The CDR3 coding sequence is TGCGCCAGCAGCACGGGACAGGGGGCTTTGAACACTGAAGCTTTCTTT. Protein sequence: CASSTGQGALNTEAFF.

The V and J genes are TRBV18 and TRBJ1-6; D perhaps matches TRBD1 (6 bases). Trimming removed 6 bases from V and 2 bases from J, with 11 bases in between. The CDR3 consists of 15 residues. Germline V lookup: CDR1 KGHSH, CDR2 LQKENI. The CDR3 loop reads CASSLAGAYNSPLHF. CDR3 bases: TGTGCCAGCTCCCTGGCAGGGGCCTATAATTCACCCCTCCACTTT.

The rearrangement joins TRBV6-1 to TRBJ2-2; maybe TRBD1 (7 bases). The CDR3 runs 15 residues. Trimming took off 7 bases at V and 6 bases at J, with 18 bases between the two ends. In germline, CDR1 is MNHNS, CDR2 SASEGT. The CDR3: CASTPDRAGSGELFF. The CDR3 DNA follows: TGTGCCAGCACCCCAGACAGGGCGGGATCCGGGGAGCTGTTTTTT.

CDR3 in amino acids: CASSHSRGLAGPEVPPDTQYF. The CDR3 DNA is TGCGCCAGCAGCCACTCTCGGGGACTAGCGGGACCCGAGGTTCCGCCAGATACGCAGTATTTT. The chain links TRBV4-3 to TRBJ2-3, with TRBD2 identical over 13 bases. The CDR3 extends over 21 amino acids. CDR1 LGHNA and CDR2 YSLEER come from the germline V gene. The ends lost 3 bases at V and 4 bases at J; junction bases unmatched: 19.

This clone has just one count. This chain links TRBV7-2 with TRBJ2-1; 9 bases map to TRBD2. In germline, CDR1 is SGHTA, CDR2 FQGNSA. The CDR3 contains 14 residues. The V gene end was trimmed by 2 bases and the J gene end by 4 bases; junction bases not matched to a gene: 0. This CDR3 reads CASSLLAGYNEQFF. Written as DNA, the CDR3 is TGTGCCAGCAGCTTACTAGCGGGGTACAATGAGCAGTTCTTC. Drawing the rest from reference TRBV7-2 and TRBJ2-1, the complete variable domain is GAGVSQSPSNKVTEKGKDVELRCDPISGHTALYWYRQSLGQGLEFLIYFQGNSAPDKSGLPSDRFSAERTGGSVSTLTIQRTQQEDSAVYLCASSLLAGYNEQFFGPGTRLTVL.

This chain's CDR3 is CASSYSLYTDTQYF. CDR3 in DNA: TGTGCCAGCAGTTACTCGCTATACACAGATACGCAGTATTTT. The chain links TRBV6-5 to TRBJ2-3; no reliable D call. The V end lost 0 bases, the J end lost 2 bases, and 6 bases lay between the germline ends. The CDR3 has 14 residues. Germline CDR1 reads MNHEY; CDR2 reads SVGAGI.

V usage is TRBV7-2 and J usage is TRBJ1-2; the match to TRBD1 covers 7 bases. From germline, CDR1 is SGHTA and CDR2 FQGNSA. Trimming removed 0 bases from V and 6 bases from J; junction bases left unmatched: 13. The CDR3 runs 17 residues. DNA for the CDR3: TGTGCCAGCAGCTTAGCGTATAAGCTTTCTACAGGGGATGGCTACACCTTC. Its translation: CASSLAYKLSTGDGYTF.

The table lists this clone with a few counts. This chain links TRBV9 with TRBJ2-1; D might be TRBD2 (5 bases). The CDR3 covers 16 residues. Trimming shortened V by 3 bases and J by 2 bases, and 15 bases separated the two germline ends. Germline V gene sequence: CDR1 SGDLS, CDR2 YYNGEE. The CDR3 DNA follows: TGTGCCAGCAGCGCCGTTCCCGGGAAGCCCTACAATGAGCAGTTCTTC. Translating gives CASSAVPGKPYNEQFF.

J is TRBJ2-1 and V is TRBV5-6; TRBD1 is a possible D gene (6 bases). Between the trimmed V and J ends, which lost 4 bases and 0 bases, there was a span of 23 bases. In germline, CDR1 is SGHDT, CDR2 YYEEEE. CDR3 length: 19 residues. The CDR3 DNA reads TGTGCCAGCAGCCTTCTAGGGGATTCAACAGGGAGCTCCTACAATGAGCAGTTCTTC. Translating it yields CASSLLGDSTGSSYNEQFF.

V gene TRBV7-9 combines with J gene TRBJ1-1, with D tentatively TRBD1 (5 bases). CDR1 is SEHNR and CDR2 is FQNEAQ in the germline V gene (reference sequence). With 5 bases removed from V and 1 base from J, the gap between germline ends came to 11 bases. CDR3 length: 14 residues. CDR3: CASSEHDRNTEAFF. The DNA for the CDR3 is TGTGCCAGCAGCGAACACGACAGGAACACTGAAGCTTTCTTT.

As regards this clone: Other nucleotide sequences in the sample specify the same CDR3. The chain links TRBV9 to TRBJ2-1; 10 bases fit TRBD2. J lost 4 bases, V lost 2 bases, and 3 bases had no gene match. The CDR3 runs to 15 residues. Germline lookup yields CDR1 SGDLS and CDR2 YYNGEE. The CDR3 DNA reads as TGTGCCAGCAGCGTTGTAGCGGGGGGATACAATGAGCAGTTCTTC. It codes for CASSVVAGGYNEQFF.

This chain links TRBV5-4 with TRBJ2-1; TRBD2 matches 7 bases. The ends lost 4 bases at V and 7 bases at J; junction bases unmatched: 14. CDR3 size: 16 residues. Germline assignment: CDR1 SGHNT and CDR2 YYREEE (reference sequence). CDR3 nucleotide sequence: TGTGCCAGCAGCCGCCACGTAGCGGGTCTGGTTAATGAGCAGTTCTTC. Protein product: CASSRHVAGLVNEQFF.

As concerns this clone: Other nucleotide sequences from this sample produce the same CDR3. The chain employs TRBV25-1 and TRBJ1-6; D gene ambiguous. Trimming left V 7 bases short and J 7 bases short, with 20 bases between. The length of the CDR3 is 16 residues. Germline V gene data show CDR1 as MGHDK and CDR2 as SYGVNS. CDR3 nucleotides: TGTGCCAGCACACGGACTGTGCCCTGGCTCAATTCACCCCTCCACTTT. This translates into CASTRTVPWLNSPLHF.

The rearrangement joins TRBV2 to TRBJ2-7; D is unresolved. Trimming pared 5 bases from V and 1 base from J, leaving 6 bases between. Germline CDR1 is SNHLY and CDR2 is FYNNEI. This CDR3 is built from 12 residues. In DNA form, the CDR3 reads TGTGCCAGCAGTTTTACTTCCTACGAGCAGTACTTC. This codes for CASSFTSYEQYF. Using reference TRBV2 and TRBJ2-7 for the parts outside the CDR3, the full variable domain is EPEVTQTPSHQVTQMGQEVILRCVPISNHLYFYWYRQILGQKVEFLVSFYNNEISEKSEIFDDQFSVERPDGSNFTLKIRSTKLEDSAMYFCASSFTSYEQYFGPGTRLTVT.

The chain joins TRBV4-3 to TRBJ1-2; D is perhaps TRBD1 (5 bases). The CDR3 runs 17 residues. Trimming removed 4 bases from V and 4 bases from J, with 22 bases in between. Germline lookup yields CDR1 LGHNA and CDR2 YSLEER. CDR3 in DNA: TGCGCCAGCAGCCTAAGGGGCCAGGGAGGGGCCCTCTATGGCTACACCTTC. Residues: CASSLRGQGGALYGYTF.

V gene TRBV30 combines with J gene TRBJ1-2, with 12 positions matching TRBD1. The length of the CDR3 is 16 residues. V was clipped by 5 bases and J by 8 bases; unmatched bases: 15. Looked up from germline, CDR1 is GTSNPN and CDR2 is SVGIG (reference sequence). The CDR3 is CAWGTGTGGAARGYTF. DNA of the CDR3: TGTGCCTGGGGGACCGGGACAGGGGGCGCAGCTCGGGGCTACACCTTC.

The rearrangement joins TRBV12-5 to TRBJ1-3; D gene ambiguous. The CDR3 has 12 residues. Trimming took 6 bases from V and 0 from J, leaving 3 bases between them. The germline gives CDR1 LGHNT, CDR2 FRNRAP. Here the CDR3 reads CASGRSGNTIYF. The CDR3 DNA is TGTGCTAGTGGCCGCTCTGGAAACACCATATATTTT.

The chain couples TRBV19 to TRBJ1-1, with 10 nucleotides matching TRBD1. V lost 1 base and J lost 0; bases outside the gene matches: 2. Germline V gene lookup returns CDR1 LNHDA and CDR2 SQIVND (reference sequence). This CDR3 contains 16 residues. CDR3 DNA sequence: TGTGCCAGTAGTATAGGGGACAGGGGCATGAACACTGAAGCTTTCTTT. Encoded protein: CASSIGDRGMNTEAFF.

As DNA, the CDR3 is TGTGCCAGCAGCTTGAAGAGGGGGCTAAACTCCTACAATGAGCAGTTCTTC. It specifies CASSLKRGLNSYNEQFF. The V gene is TRBV5-6, the J gene TRBJ2-1; 7 bases agree with TRBD1. In germline, CDR1 is SGHDT, CDR2 YYEEEE. Unmatched junction bases numbered 7, after V lost 1 base and J lost 0 bases. This CDR3 contains 17 residues.

The chain couples TRBV5-4 to TRBJ2-3; 9 nucleotides align to TRBD2. Germline V gene data show CDR1 as SGHNT and CDR2 as YYREEE (reference sequence). J was trimmed by 7 bases and V by 4 bases; bases with no gene match: 7. This CDR3 region has 14 residues. CDR3 sequence reads: CASSEGTSRHTQYF. Here the CDR3 DNA reads TGTGCCAGCAGCGAAGGGACTAGCAGACATACGCAGTATTTT.

This chain links TRBV6-5 with TRBJ2-7; possible D gene TRBD1, 5 bases. The CDR3 runs 16 residues. In germline, CDR1 is MNHEY, CDR2 SVGAGI. Trimming removed 0 bases at V and 0 bases at J, with 12 bases between. The CDR3 protein is CASSYSKQVSSYEQYF. The CDR3 DNA reads as TGTGCCAGCAGTTACTCGAAACAGGTGAGCTCCTACGAGCAGTACTTC.